This TCR beta chain was identified in a study of T cells in localized non-small cell lung cancer. The V gene's germline CDR1 is LNHDA and CDR2 SQIVND (reference sequence). CDR3 length: 14 amino acids. V dropped 8 bases and J dropped 10; count of bases not matched to a gene: 8. Clones were read by immunoSEQ multiplex PCR, and TCRdb kept only the in-frame ones, dropping some. The data hold about 75,000 clones, with 70% to 90% observed a single time. The source of this sequence is a female donor aged 60 or older with stage I lung adenocarcinoma. The specimen comprised peripheral blood, sampled before any cancer treatment. V usage is TRBV19 and J usage is TRBJ2-1; 13 nucleotides agree with TRBD2. The CDR3 DNA follows: TGTGCCAGTTGGACTAGCGGGAGCTCGGGGGAGCAGTTCTTC. This encodes CASWTSGSSGEQFF. The full variable domain, rest sourced from reference TRBV19 and TRBJ2-1, is DGGITQSPKYLFRKEGQNVTLSCEQNLNHDAMYWYRQDPGQGLRLIYYSQIVNDFQKGDIAEGYSVSREKKESFPLTVTSAQKNPTAFYLCASWTSGSSGEQFFGPGTRLTVL.